This TCR beta chain was found in a study of blood T cell repertoires in COVID-19. Across the whole study: Researchers got acute and convalescent COVID-19 samples from the United States, Italy and Spain. T cells, B-cell-depleted T cells, or PBMCs provided the cDNA or gDNA that served as material.

Germline V CDR1 and CDR2: KGHSH, LQKENI. With V trimmed by 1 base and J by 5 bases, 1 base remained unmatched. The CDR3 is made up of 13 amino acids. Authors' processing steps: Using reference gene primer amplification, nucleated cell counts were estimated. TCRdb keeps only in-frame clones here, not all; method: immunoSEQ multiplex PCR. The DNA gave D and trimming, while V, J and clone size come from that table. The sample yields hundreds of thousands of clones, around 85% seen once. The sequenced sample consisted of peripheral blood. This chain uses TRBV18 with TRBJ1-2; 7 bases agree with TRBD1. The TCR originated in a man at least 80 years old with acute or convalescent COVID-19. Written as DNA, the CDR3 is TGTGCCAGCTCACCACAGGGACAGTATGGCTACACCTTC. Its translation is CASSPQGQYGYTF.